The T cell receptor (beta chain) described here comes from a study of healthy donors' naive CD4 and CD8 T cells. Across the study: Three donor age groups were sampled: 20-25, 40-50 and 60-70 years; half female.

Overall study results and limits: A reported CD4+/CD8+ bias affected most V and J genes in naive cells.

Starting from 500 ng of total RNA, TCR libraries were made with linear amplification. As processed by the authors: Sequencing covered around 78,000 rearranged alpha-chain transcripts across about 5 healthy donors. TCRdb recomputed calls from the reads with MiXCR, one row per CDR3 protein. In this record, the V and J calls reflect TCRdb's handling and not the investigators' own analysis. The repertoire holds roughly 200,000 distinct CDR3 sequences, with 65% to 75% as singletons. About this clonotype: Its antigen is still unknown.

The CDR3 spans 15 residues. The ends lost 6 bases at V and 7 bases at J; junction bases unmatched: 15. Sequencing was carried out using naive CD4+ and CD8+ T cells sorted from blood, pooled from several donors. J is TRBJ2-7 and V is TRBV12-3 or TRBV12-4, with 7 bases aligning to TRBD2. The receptor comes from a pool of human donors in good health; the sample pools cells from several healthy donors. The CDR3 spells CASSRRLAGGSEQYF. The CDR3 DNA follows: TGTGCCAGCAGCCGGCGACTAGCAGGAGGAAGTGAGCAGTACTTC.